This TCR beta chain was recorded in a study of blood T cell repertoires in COVID-19 (dated by TCRdb to the early 2020s). Some background on the complete study: Samples covering the acute and convalescent phases of COVID-19 were provided by collaborators in the United States, Italy and Spain. The samples were drawn from two sources: the first 160 participants of the ongoing ImmuneRACE study, and fewer than 1,500 subjects contributed by 6 global collaborators. The material from the prospective study consisted of cDNA or gDNA derived from T cells, B-cell-depleted T cells, or PBMCs. The sample metadata nearly always contained a de-identified subject ID, COVID-19 status, age in years and sex. Deeply sampled blood TCRbeta repertoires from subjects exposed to, actively infected with, or recovered from COVID-19 were included in the dataset. Where HLA class I and class II types were available, the types were taken from metadata supplied by the sample provider, not from assay-based typing. The repertoires were released in a freely available public database meant as a resource for research on the immune response to SARS-CoV-2.

V loses 3 bases of germline sequence and J loses 3 bases, and the interval between the two ends is 8 bases. Via the germline V gene (reference sequence), CDR1 is LNHDA and CDR2 SQIVND. The CDR3 covers 14 residues, taking in both the cysteine and the phenylalanine. Only the CDR3 DNA is retained, 42 bases long and in frame from the first base. What the authors observed across the whole study: Clinical and demographic metadata were provided uncurated, with the amount varying by source and participant.

TCRbeta CDR3 regions were amplified from genomic DNA by means of the immunoSEQ Assay, a bias-controlled multiplex PCR. On the study's bioinformatics: Within the assay, amplification of reference gene primers was used to estimate how many nucleated cells each sample contained. To quantify the absolute abundance of each unique TCRbeta CDR3 rearrangement, sequence reads were collapsed and filtered. For each sample, productive Simpson clonality was calculated as the square root of Simpson's diversity index across productive rearrangements. TCRdb mirrors the immuneACCESS table, restricted to in-frame sequences. Some clones are absent from its copies; in checked studies, under half trace to an unresolved V gene, and the reason for the others is unknown. Clone size and V and J calls were adopted from that table, with D and trimming inferred from the DNA. The sample table contains around 100,000 clones; only one count was recorded for 84% of them. Around 8% of the sample rests with the top ten.

The collaborating institutions used their own protocols to collect whole blood in K2EDTA tubes. For TCRbeta analysis, collaborator samples were shipped as frozen whole blood, as isolated PBMCs, or as DNA extracted from either sample type. This clone has only one observation. Its binding antigen is unknown. No base quality values were provided; no much bigger clone lies one nucleotide off. The source of this sequence is a woman aged 40 to 49 with acute or convalescent COVID-19. Sequenced input: peripheral blood. The chain couples TRBV19 to TRBJ2-2; the D gene is perhaps TRBD1, on 6 matching bases. The CDR3 amino acid sequence is: CASSIKGDTGELFF. The sequenced DNA: TGTGCCAGTAGTATTAAGGGGGACACCGGGGAGCTGTTTTTT.